This T cell receptor beta chain was sequenced during a study of control samples from healthy donors and cancer patients. TCRdb's table, derived via immunoSEQ multiplex PCR, lists solely in-frame clones and lacks some. The sample records roughly 130,000 clones, over 75% being singletons. Germline CDR1 and CDR2: SNHLY and FYNNEI. There are 15 residues in the CDR3. The ends lost 6 bases at V and 5 bases at J; junction bases unmatched: 7. The origin of this receptor is a man younger than 35 in good health. Sequenced sample: blood. J is TRBJ1-6 and V is TRBV2; 7 nucleotides line up with TRBD1. CDR3 DNA sequence: TGTGCCAGCAGACTCCGGGACAGCCATAATTCACCCCTCCACTTT. Residues: CASRLRDSHNSPLHF.